This is a list of T cell receptor beta chains from one sample in a study of control samples from healthy donors and cancer patients. Here immunoSEQ multiplex PCR was the method, and the copy in TCRdb shows in-frame clones only, minus some. The data hold 70,000 to 95,000 clones, with roughly 92% observed a single time. Sequenced: blood. These TCRs come from a woman in her twenties or thirties in good health. The CDR3 runs from the conserved cysteine through the conserved F or W.

TRBV3-1/TRBV3-2	TRBJ1-5	CASSQGGGNPAF
TRBV19	TRBJ1-2	CASSIPGAPLGYTF
TRBV3-1/TRBV3-2	TRBJ1-2	CASSQTSGPYTF
TRBV11-2	TRBJ2-2	CASSLGTSGYTFTGELFF
TRBV9	TRBJ1-1	CASRNSGSTEAFF
TRBV4-2	TRBJ2-1	CASSTSRAGGGNEQFF
TRBV7-9	TRBJ1-6	CASSAPPGAYNSPLHF
TRBV10-2	TRBJ2-7	CASSESVTGTYEQYF
TRBV3-1/TRBV3-2	TRBJ1-1	CASSQQLTGAEAFF
TRBV5-1	TRBJ2-2	CASSARLASGELFF
TRBV18	TRBJ1-3	CASSSPGQRNTIYF